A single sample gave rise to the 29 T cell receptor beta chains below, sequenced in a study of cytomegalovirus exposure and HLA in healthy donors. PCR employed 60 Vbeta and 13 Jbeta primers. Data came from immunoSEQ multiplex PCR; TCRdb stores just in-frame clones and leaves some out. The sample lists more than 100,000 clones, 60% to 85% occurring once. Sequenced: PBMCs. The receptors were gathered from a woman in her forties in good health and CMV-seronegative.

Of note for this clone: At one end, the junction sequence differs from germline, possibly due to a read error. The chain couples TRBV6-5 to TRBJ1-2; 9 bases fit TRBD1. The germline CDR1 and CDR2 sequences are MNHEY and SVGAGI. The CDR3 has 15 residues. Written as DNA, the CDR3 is TGTGCCAGCAGTTACTGGGGACAGGGTAACCATGGCTACACCTTC. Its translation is CASSYWGQGNHGYTF.

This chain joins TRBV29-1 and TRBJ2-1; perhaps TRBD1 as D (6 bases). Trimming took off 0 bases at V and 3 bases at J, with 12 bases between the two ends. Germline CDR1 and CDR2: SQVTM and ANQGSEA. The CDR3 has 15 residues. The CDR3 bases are TGCAGCGTTGAAGATTCAGGGGTCCTCTACAATGAGCAGTTCTTC. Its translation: CSVEDSGVLYNEQFF.

Here the CDR3 DNA reads TGCGCCAGCAGCCCAACCACAGGGGGGGACACTGAAGCTTTCTTT. Residues: CASSPTTGGDTEAFF. This chain connects TRBV5-1 to TRBJ1-1, with 8 positions matching TRBD1. The ends lost 4 bases at V and 3 bases at J; junction bases unmatched: 8. There are 15 residues in the CDR3. Germline CDR1 SGHRS, CDR2 YFSETQ.

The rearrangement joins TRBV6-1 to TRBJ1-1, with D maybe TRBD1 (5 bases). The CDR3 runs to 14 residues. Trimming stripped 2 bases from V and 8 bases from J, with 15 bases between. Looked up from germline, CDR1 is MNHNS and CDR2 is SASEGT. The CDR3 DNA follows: TGTGCCAGCAGTGAATGGGGCCCGGTCGTAGAAGCTTTCTTT. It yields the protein CASSEWGPVVEAFF.

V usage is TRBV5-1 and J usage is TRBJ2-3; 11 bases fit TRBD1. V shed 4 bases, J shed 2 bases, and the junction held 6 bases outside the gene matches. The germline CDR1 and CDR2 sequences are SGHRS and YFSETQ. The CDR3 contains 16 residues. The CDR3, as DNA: TGCGCCAGCAGCGACGGGACAGGGGGTGTCACAGATACGCAGTATTTT. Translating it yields CASSDGTGGVTDTQYF. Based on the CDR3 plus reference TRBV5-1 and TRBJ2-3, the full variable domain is KAGVTQTPRYLIKTRGQQVTLSCSPISGHRSVSWYQQTPGQGLQFLFEYFSETQRNKGNFPGRFSGRQFSNSRSEMNVSTLELGDSALYLCASSDGTGGVTDTQYFGPGTRLTVL.

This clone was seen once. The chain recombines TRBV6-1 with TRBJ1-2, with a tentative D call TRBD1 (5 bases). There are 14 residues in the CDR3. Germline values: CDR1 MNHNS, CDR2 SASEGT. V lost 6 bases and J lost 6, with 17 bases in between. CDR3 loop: CASREQDTMHGYTF. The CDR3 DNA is TGTGCCAGCAGAGAGCAGGACACGATGCATGGCTACACCTTC.

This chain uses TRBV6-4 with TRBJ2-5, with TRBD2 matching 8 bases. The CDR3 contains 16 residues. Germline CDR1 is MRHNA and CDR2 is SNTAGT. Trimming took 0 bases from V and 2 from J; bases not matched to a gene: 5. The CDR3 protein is CASSDSAGGGQETQYF. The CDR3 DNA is TGTGCCAGCAGTGACTCGGCCGGGGGGGGACAAGAGACCCAGTACTTC.

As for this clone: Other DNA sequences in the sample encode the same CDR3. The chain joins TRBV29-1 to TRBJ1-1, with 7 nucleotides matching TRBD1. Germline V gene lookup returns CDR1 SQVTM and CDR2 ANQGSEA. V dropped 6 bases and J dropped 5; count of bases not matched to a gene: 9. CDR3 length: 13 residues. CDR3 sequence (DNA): TGCAGCGTAGAGTCCCGACAGGGAACTGAAGCTTTCTTT. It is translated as CSVESRQGTEAFF.

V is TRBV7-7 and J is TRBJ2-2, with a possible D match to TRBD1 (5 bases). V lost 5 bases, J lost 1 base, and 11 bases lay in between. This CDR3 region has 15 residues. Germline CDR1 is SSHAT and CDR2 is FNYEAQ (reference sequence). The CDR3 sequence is CASSPNRLNTGELFF. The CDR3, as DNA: TGTGCCAGCAGCCCGAACAGGTTGAACACCGGGGAGCTGTTTTTT.

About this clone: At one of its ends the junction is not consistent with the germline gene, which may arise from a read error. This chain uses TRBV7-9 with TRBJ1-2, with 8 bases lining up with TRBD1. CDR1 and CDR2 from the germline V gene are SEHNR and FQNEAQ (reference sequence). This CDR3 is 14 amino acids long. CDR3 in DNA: TGTGCCAGCAGCTTTTGGGACAGGATCTATGGCTACCCCTTC. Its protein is CASSFWDRIYGYPF.

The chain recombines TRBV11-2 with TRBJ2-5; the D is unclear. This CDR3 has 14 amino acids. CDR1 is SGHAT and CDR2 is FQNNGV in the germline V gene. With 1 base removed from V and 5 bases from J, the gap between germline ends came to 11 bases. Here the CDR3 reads CASSLGLGWETQYF. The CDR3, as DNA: TGTGCCAGCAGCTTAGGTCTAGGATGGGAGACCCAGTACTTC.

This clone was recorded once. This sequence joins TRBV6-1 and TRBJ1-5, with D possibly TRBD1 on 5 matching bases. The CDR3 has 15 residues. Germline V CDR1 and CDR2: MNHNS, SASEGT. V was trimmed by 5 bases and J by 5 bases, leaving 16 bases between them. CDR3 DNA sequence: TGTGCCAGCAGTCCAAGGGGCGGGGGGGATCAGCCCCAGCATTTT. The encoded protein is CASSPRGGGDQPQHF.

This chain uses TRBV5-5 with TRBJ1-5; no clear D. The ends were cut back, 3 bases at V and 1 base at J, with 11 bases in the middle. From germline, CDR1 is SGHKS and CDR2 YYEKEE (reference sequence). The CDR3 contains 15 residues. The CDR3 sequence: CASSWVVASNQPQHF. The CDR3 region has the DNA TGTGCCAGCAGCTGGGTAGTAGCGAGCAATCAGCCCCAGCATTTT.

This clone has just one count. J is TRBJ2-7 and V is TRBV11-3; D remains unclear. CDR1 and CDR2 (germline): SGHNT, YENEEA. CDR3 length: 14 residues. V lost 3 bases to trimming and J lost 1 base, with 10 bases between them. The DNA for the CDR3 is TGTGCCAGCAGCTTGAGGTCAAATTCCTACGAGCAGTACTTC. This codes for CASSLRSNSYEQYF.

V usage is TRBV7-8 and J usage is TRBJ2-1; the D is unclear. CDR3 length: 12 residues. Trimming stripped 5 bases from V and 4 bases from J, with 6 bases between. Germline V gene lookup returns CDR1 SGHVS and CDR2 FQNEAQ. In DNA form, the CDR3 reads TGTGCCAGCAGCCAGGAATACAATGAGCAGTTCTTC. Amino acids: CASSQEYNEQFF.

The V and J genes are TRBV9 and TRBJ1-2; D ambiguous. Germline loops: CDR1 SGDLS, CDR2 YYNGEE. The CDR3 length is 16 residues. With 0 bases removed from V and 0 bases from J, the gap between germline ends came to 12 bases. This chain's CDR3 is CASSVGPGITNYGYTF. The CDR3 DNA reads TGTGCCAGCAGCGTAGGACCAGGAATAACTAACTATGGCTACACCTTC.

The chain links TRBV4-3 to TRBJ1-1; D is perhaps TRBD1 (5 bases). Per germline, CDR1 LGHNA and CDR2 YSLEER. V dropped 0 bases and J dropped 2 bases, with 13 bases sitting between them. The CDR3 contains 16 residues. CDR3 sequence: CASSQEIGGANTEAFF. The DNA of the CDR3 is TGCGCCAGCAGCCAAGAAATCGGCGGGGCCAACACTGAAGCTTTCTTT.

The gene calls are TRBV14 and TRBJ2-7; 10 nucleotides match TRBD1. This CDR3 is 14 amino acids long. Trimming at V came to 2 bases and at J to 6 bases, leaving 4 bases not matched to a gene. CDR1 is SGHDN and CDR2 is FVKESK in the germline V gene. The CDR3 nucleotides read TGTGCCAGCAGCCAACGGACAGGGGGTCTCGAGCAGTACTTC. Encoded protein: CASSQRTGGLEQYF.

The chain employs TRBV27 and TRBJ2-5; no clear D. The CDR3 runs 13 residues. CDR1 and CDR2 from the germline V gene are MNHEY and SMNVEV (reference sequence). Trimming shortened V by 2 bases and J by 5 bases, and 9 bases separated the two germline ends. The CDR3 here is CASSLKFAETQYF. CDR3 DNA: TGTGCCAGCAGTTTAAAATTCGCGGAGACCCAGTACTTC.

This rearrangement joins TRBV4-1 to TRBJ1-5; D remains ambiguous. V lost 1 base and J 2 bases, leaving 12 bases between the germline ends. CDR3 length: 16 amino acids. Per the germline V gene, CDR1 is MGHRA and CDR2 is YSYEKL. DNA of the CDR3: TGCGCCAGCAGCCAAGGAGCGGGAAGTGGCAATCAGCCCCAGCATTTT. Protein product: CASSQGAGSGNQPQHF.

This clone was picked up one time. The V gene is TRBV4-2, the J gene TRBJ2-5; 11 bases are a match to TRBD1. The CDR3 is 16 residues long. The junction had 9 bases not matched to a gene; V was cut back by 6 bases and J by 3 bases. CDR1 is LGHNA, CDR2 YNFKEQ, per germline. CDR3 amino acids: CASRSWDRGAEETQYF. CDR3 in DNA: TGTGCCAGCAGGTCATGGGACAGGGGGGCGGAAGAGACCCAGTACTTC.

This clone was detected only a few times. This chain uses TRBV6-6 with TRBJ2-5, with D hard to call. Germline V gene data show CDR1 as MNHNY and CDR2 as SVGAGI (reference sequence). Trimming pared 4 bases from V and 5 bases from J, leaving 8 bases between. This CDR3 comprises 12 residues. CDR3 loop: CASSSNWETQYF. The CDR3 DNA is TGTGCCAGCAGTTCTAATTGGGAGACCCAGTACTTC.

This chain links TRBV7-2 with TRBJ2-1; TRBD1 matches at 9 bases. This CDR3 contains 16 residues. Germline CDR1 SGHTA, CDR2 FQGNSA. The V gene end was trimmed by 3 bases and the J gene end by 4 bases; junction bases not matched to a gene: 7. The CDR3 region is CASSFSAGTGYNEQFF. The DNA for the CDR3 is TGTGCCAGCAGCTTCTCTGCTGGGACAGGGTACAATGAGCAGTTCTTC.

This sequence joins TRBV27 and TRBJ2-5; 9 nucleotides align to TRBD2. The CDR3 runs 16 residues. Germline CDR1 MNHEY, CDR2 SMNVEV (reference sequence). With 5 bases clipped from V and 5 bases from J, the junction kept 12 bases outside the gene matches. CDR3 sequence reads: CASSRSSGDPWETQYF. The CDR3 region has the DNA TGTGCCAGCAGTCGGTCTAGCGGGGACCCGTGGGAGACCCAGTACTTC.

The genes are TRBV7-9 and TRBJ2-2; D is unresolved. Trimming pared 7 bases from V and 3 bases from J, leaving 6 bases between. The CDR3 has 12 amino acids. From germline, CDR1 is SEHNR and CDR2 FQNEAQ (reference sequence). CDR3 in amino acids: CASTPYTGELFF. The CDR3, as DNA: TGTGCCAGCACCCCGTACACCGGGGAGCTGTTTTTT.

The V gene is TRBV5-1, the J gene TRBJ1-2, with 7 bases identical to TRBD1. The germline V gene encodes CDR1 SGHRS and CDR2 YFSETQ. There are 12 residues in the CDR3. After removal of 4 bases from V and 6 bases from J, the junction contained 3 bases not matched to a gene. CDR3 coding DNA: TGCGCCAGCAGCCTCGGACAGGATGGCTACACCTTC. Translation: CASSLGQDGYTF.

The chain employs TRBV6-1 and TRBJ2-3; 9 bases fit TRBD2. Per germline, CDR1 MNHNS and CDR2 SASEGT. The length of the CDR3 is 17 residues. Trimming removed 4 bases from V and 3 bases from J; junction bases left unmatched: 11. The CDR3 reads CASSASGLAKRTDTQYF. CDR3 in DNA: TGTGCCAGCAGTGCTTCCGGACTAGCGAAACGGACAGATACGCAGTATTTT.

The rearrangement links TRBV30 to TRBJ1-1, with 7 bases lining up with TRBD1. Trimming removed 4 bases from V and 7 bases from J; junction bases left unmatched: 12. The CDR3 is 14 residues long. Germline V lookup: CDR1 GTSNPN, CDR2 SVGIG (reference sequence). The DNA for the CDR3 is TGTGCCTGGATCCCCCCAGACAGGGACCTTGAAGCTTTCTTT. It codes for CAWIPPDRDLEAFF.

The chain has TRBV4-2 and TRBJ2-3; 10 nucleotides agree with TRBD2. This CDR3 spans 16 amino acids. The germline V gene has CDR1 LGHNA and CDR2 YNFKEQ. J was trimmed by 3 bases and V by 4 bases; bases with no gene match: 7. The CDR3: CASSLDRAGGTDTQYF. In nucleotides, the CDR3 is TGTGCCAGCAGCCTAGACAGAGCGGGGGGGACAGATACGCAGTATTTT.